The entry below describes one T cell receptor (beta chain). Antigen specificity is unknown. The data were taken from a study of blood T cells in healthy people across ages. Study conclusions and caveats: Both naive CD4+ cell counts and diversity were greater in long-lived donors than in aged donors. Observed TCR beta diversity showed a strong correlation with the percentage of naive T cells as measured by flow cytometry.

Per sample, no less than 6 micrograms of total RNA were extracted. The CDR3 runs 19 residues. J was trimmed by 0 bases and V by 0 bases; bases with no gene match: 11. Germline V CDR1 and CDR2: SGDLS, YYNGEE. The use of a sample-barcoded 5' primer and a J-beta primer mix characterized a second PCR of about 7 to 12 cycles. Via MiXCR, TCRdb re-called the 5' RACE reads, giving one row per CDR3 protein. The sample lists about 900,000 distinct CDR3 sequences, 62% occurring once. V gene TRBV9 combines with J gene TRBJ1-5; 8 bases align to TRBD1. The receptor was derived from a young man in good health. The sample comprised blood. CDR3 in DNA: TGTGCCAGCAGCGTAGTAACGGGACAGGCCATACATAGCAATCAGCCCCAGCATTTT. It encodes CASSVVTGQAIHSNQPQHF.